This TCR beta chain was identified during a study of read filtering for tumor transcriptome and immune sequencing. This clonotype was detected ten times or more. This library used about 360 ng RNA and molecular barcoded adaptors spanning alpha/delta and beta/gamma chains. Each CDR3 protein gets one entry after TCRdb re-called the reads with MiXCR. This sample has around 130,000 distinct CDR3 sequences; approximately 12% occur once, and the top ten carry 8% to 13%. The CDR3 runs to 14 residues. Trimming took 5 bases from V and 3 from J; bases not matched to a gene: 6. Per the germline V gene, CDR1 is MNHEY and CDR2 is SVGAGI.

The V call is TRBV6-5, the J call TRBJ1-1; TRBD1 matches at 7 bases. The receptor comes from a donor over 35 with multiple myeloma. The sample comprised a population of CD138-negative cells sorted from bone marrow. The CDR3 protein is CASSKGQQHTEAFF. The CDR3 DNA follows: TGTGCCAGCAGTAAGGGACAGCAGCACACTGAAGCTTTCTTT.